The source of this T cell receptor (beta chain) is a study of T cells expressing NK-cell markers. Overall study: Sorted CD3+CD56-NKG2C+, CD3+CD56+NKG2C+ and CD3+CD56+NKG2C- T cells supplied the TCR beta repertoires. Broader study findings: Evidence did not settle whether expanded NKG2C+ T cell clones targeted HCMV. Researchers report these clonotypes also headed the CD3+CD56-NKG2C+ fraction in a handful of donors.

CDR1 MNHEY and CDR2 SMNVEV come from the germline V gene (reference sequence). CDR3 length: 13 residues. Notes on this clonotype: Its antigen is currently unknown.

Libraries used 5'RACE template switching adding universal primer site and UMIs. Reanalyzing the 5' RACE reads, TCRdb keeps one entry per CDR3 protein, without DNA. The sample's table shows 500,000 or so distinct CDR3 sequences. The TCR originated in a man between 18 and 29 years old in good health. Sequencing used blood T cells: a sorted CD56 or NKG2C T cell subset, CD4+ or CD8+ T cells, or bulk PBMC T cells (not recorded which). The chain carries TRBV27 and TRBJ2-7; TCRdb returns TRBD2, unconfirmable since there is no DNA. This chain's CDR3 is CASALAGGYEQYF.